This T cell receptor (beta chain) was recovered during a study of regulatory dendritic cells for organ transplantation. Profiled with immunoSEQ multiplex PCR; TCRdb holds only in-frame clones, not every one. The table has approximately 4,400 clones, 70% to 75% seen once; the top ten hold roughly 25%. This CDR3 has 13 amino acids. Trimming at V came to 4 bases and at J to 3 bases, leaving 3 bases not matched to a gene. Germline V CDR1 and CDR2: SGHNT, YYREEE (reference sequence). This clone was found a few times. Antigen specificity is unknown. The study, taken as a whole, reports: Naive T cells showed high diversity, memory cells less, memory CD8+ least. Memory CD8+ clonal expansion seemed more limited with regulatory than mature dendritic cells. Resting memory CD8+ T cells held the most alloreactive clonotypes.

Sorted subsets were CFSE-labeled and cultured four to six days with allogeneic dendritic cells. FACS sorted CD4+ or CD8+ T cells into CD45RA+ naive and CD45RO+ memory. The sequencing input was memory CD8+ T cells from blood cultured with dendritic cells. Specified subset: CD45RO+ memory T cells. This receptor was obtained from a human donor in good health. V usage is TRBV5-4 and J usage is TRBJ1-2; 7 bases line up with TRBD1. For the CDR3, the DNA is TGTGCCAGCAGCCGCGGGACAGACTATGGCTACACCTTC. It yields the protein CASSRGTDYGYTF. Full variable domain (remainder filled in from reference TRBV5-4 and TRBJ1-2): ETGVTQSPTHLIKTRGQQVTLRCSSQSGHNTVSWYQQALGQGPQFIFQYYREEENGRGNFPPRFSGLQFPNYSSELNVNALELDDSALYLCASSRGTDYGYTFGSGTRLTVV.